This TCR beta chain was sequenced during a study of T-cell memory formation after mild COVID-19. Study-wide results and limits: Second-wave clones peaking on day 37 lacked confirmed SARS-CoV-2 specificity.

The TCR alpha and TCR beta cDNA libraries, bearing sample barcodes and UMIs, were generated by 5'RACE using constant-segment primers. TCRdb analysed the 5' RACE reads with MiXCR anew, one entry per CDR3 protein. The table has about 350,000 distinct CDR3 sequences, roughly an eighth seen once; the top ten hold approximately 22%. Details on this clonotype: Its antigen is currently unknown.

The TCR originated in a man between 18 and 35 years old who had mild COVID-19 (a few samples of this study predate the infection). Cell type and time point are not known. The specimen was PBMCs or a T cell subset sorted from them (not recorded which).

The CDR3 sequence is CASSLHGGWAQYF. DNA of the CDR3: TGTGCCAGCAGCCTCCACGGTGGATGGGCCCAGTACTTC. The chain couples TRBV11-1 to TRBJ2-5; unclear D gene. Germline loops: CDR1 SGHAT, CDR2 FQDESV (reference sequence). Trimming left V 5 bases short and J 9 bases short, with 16 bases between. The CDR3 covers 13 residues.